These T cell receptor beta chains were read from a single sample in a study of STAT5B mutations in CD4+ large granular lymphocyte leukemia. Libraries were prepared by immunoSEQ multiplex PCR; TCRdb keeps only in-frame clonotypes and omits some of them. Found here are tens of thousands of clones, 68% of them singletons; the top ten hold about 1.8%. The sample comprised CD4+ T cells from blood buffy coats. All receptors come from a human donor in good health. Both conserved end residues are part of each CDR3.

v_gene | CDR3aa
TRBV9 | CASSVDENYGYTF
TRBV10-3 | CAISGSTSSNQPQHF
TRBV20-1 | CSVGTDEQFF
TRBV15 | CATSRDAAGFETQYF
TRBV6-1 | CASSGRTGLDAFF
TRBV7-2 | CASSFGRRNTEAFF
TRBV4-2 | CASSQERGGHTDTQYF
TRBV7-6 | CASSLAGQGDTIYF
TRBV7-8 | CASSSQGTISGNTIYF
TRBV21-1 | CASSFPLRTTSYEQYF
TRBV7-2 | CASSLWTNTGELFF
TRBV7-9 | CASSFGGGAGYTF
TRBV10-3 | CAISDTGENYGYTF
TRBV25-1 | CASSAIRGGAAYEQYF
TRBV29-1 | CSVGGGSRETQYF
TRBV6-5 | CASSSDRVDSPLHF
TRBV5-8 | CASSLGPGTAQETQYF
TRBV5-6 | CASSSQTWGYTF
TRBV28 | CASSFGNAVSEAFF
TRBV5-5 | CASSLLVLRAGPGNTIYF
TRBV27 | CASARDREGLWGNQPQHF
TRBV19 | CASRKGVQGNYGYTF
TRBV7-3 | CASSLLAGFAYNEQFF
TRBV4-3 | CASSQDLQGANGYTF
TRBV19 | CASSTLEKGAPYTF
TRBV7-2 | CASSIRQGSNQPQHF
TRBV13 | CASSLGWNQPQHF
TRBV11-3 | CASSLRPDTEAFF
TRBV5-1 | CASTLNPGQGSSWGYTF
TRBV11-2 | CASSLEGTGGGTGELFF
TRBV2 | CASSAQPSSNEAFF
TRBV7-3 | CASSLIGPSAGGNTEAFF
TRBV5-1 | CASSLEGRDTEAFF
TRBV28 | CASSLRAGTSYEQYF
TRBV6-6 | CASSQGGGRQPQHF
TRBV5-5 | CASSQTGGLTGELFF
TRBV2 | CASSENQGPSFGYTF
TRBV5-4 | CASSSGTGGAAEKLFF
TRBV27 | CASSYDRGVGELFF
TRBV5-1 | CASSFLKGQRIDTGELFF
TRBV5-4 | CASSPERDPSYNEQFF
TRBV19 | CASSIEAGNTIYF
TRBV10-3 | CAISESGFSNEKLFF
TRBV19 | CASALMGGGEKLFF
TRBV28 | CASSFSDRASSPLHF
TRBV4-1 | CASSQFATGVTFGSGNTIYF
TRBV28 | CASSDTVNYGYTF
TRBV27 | CASGPGQGAGNEKLFF